This T cell receptor (beta chain) was documented in a study of regulatory and conventional T cells in RAG deficiency. Per the germline V gene, CDR1 is MGHRA and CDR2 is YSYEKL. This CDR3 has 17 residues. V was clipped by 0 bases and J by 0 bases, with 14 bases between them. Method: immunoSEQ multiplex PCR; TCRdb's copy keeps in-frame clones and lacks some. This table has some 9,000 clones, around 84% appearing once. These data also featured in a second study, about regulatory T cells. That work contributes: The PCR used 52 TRBV and 13 TRBJ primers.

What was sequenced was CD8+ T cells sorted from blood. The receptor's source is a human donor in good health. The chain is built from TRBV4-1 and TRBJ2-5; D remains unclear. In DNA form, the CDR3 reads TGCGCCAGCAGCCAAGACGCATTACAGCAGTACCAAGAGACCCAGTACTTC. Its protein is CASSQDALQQYQETQYF.